These 8 T cell receptor beta chains share one sample of origin, sequenced in a study of shared clonotypes between healthy human individuals. Sequencing was performed with immunoSEQ multiplex PCR; in TCRdb, only in-frame clones are kept and a portion is missing. The profile shows fewer than 3 million clones, less than 95% of them singletons. Sequenced material: naive CD4+ T cells from PBMCs. Subset reported: CD45RA+ positively selected. Receptors originate from a young man in good health. Some clones in this sample may be carry-over from other donors' samples.

The rearrangement uses TRBV27 and TRBJ2-3; D is undetermined. The CDR3 is 15 residues long. V lost 7 bases and J 4 bases, leaving 18 bases between the germline ends. CDR1 and CDR2 (germline): MNHEY, SMNVEV (reference sequence). DNA for the CDR3: TGTGCCAGCATATCCCTCGAGCGAGGTGCAGATACGCAGTATTTT. This sequence encodes CASISLERGADTQYF.

The chain recombines TRBV28 with TRBJ2-2, with D perhaps matching TRBD1 or TRBD2 (5 bases each). The CDR3 covers 18 residues. V was cut by 3 bases and J by 4 bases, with 21 bases left in between. The germline V gene has CDR1 MDHEN and CDR2 SYDVKM. The CDR3, as DNA: TGTGCCAGCAGTTTTAGCCGGGTAGGGGACCCAGGCACCGGGGAGCTGTTTTTT. Translated: CASSFSRVGDPGTGELFF.

In this sample, this clone turned up once. V gene TRBV7-3 combines with J gene TRBJ2-3; 12 nucleotides match TRBD2. CDR3 length: 17 amino acids. J gave up 0 bases and V 2 bases, and 3 bases lay outside the gene matches. CDR1 is SGHTA, CDR2 FQGTGA, per germline. For the CDR3, the DNA is TGTGCCAGCAGCTTAGCCGGGACTAGCGGGAGCACAGATACGCAGTATTTT. It translates to CASSLAGTSGSTDTQYF.

On this clone: Within the sample, other DNA sequences also encode this same CDR3. The V call is TRBV28, the J call TRBJ2-7; TRBD2 is a possible D gene (5 bases). Looked up from germline, CDR1 is MDHEN and CDR2 is SYDVKM. The CDR3 contains 12 residues. V lost 2 bases, J lost 4 bases, and 6 bases lay in between. The CDR3 protein is CASSLRGYEQYF. CDR3 coding DNA: TGTGCCAGCAGTTTAAGAGGGTACGAGCAGTACTTC.

As for this clone: The sample carries other DNA sequences with the same CDR3. The genes are TRBV9 and TRBJ2-7, with D unclear. Trimming pared 0 bases from V and 2 bases from J, leaving 9 bases between. Germline-derived CDR1 and CDR2 are SGDLS and YYNGEE. This CDR3 comprises 14 residues. CDR3 coding DNA: TGTGCCAGCAGCGTAGGAGGCAGTACCTACGAGCAGTACTTC. Its protein product is CASSVGGSTYEQYF.

This chain uses TRBV18 with TRBJ2-6; D is unclear. The V end lost 0 bases, the J end lost 0 bases, and 9 bases lay between the germline ends. The CDR3 extends over 17 amino acids. Germline V gene sequence: CDR1 KGHSH, CDR2 LQKENI. The DNA of the CDR3 is TGTGCCAGCTCACCACCGGGATCCAACTCTGGGGCCAACGTCCTGACTTTC. Its protein is CASSPPGSNSGANVLTF.

The chain uses TRBV27 and TRBJ1-1, with D perhaps TRBD1 (6 bases). Germline V gene sequence: CDR1 MNHEY, CDR2 SMNVEV (reference sequence). CDR3 length: 15 amino acids. Trimming pared 4 bases from V and 1 base from J, leaving 13 bases between. The CDR3 region is CASSYLRDKNTEAFF. Written as DNA, the CDR3 is TGTGCCAGCAGTTACTTGAGGGACAAGAACACTGAAGCTTTCTTT.

V usage is TRBV5-5 and J usage is TRBJ2-2, with TRBD2 matching over 12 bases. Germline V gene lookup returns CDR1 SGHKS and CDR2 YYEKEE (reference sequence). The CDR3 loop spans 17 amino acids. V shed 0 bases and J 7 bases; nucleotides not matched to a gene: 7. As DNA, the CDR3 is TGTGCCAGCAGCTTGGCGACTAGCGGGAGCTGGGACGGGGAGCTGTTTTTT. Its translation: CASSLATSGSWDGELFF.